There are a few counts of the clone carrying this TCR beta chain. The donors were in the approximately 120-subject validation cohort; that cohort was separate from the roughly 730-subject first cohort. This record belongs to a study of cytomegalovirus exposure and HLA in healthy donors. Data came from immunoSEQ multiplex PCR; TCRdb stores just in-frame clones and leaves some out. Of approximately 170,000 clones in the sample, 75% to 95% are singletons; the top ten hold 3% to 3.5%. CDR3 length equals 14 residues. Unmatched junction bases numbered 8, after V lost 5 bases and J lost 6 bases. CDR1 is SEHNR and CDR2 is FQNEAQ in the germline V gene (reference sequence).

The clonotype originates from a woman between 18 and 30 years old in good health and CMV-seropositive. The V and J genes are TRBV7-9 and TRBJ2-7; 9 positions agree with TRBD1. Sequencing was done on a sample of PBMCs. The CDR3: CASSLWTGEGEQYF. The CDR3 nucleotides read TGTGCCAGCAGCCTATGGACAGGGGAGGGCGAGCAGTACTTC.